This entry describes one T cell receptor (beta chain). As yet, its antigen is unknown. Trimming took 0 bases from V and 2 from J, leaving 7 bases between them. The CDR3 covers 14 residues. The germline V gene has CDR1 MNHEY and CDR2 SVGAGI. The data stem from a study of T cell responses to AZD1222 COVID-19 vaccine. The study's findings and limits: Donors were largely white British and mainly female; clonal diversity was possibly underestimated. Recipients of AZD1222 seropositive at baseline numbered only 5 or 6. Regions left unmutated in variants are reportedly the target of nearly half of spike-specific TCRs. Without day 14 samples, only post-peak T cell repertoires were studied.

TCRdb keeps only in-frame clones here, not all; method: immunoSEQ multiplex PCR. The table lists some 110,000 clones, roughly nine tenths of them singletons, with about 4.3% in the top ten. This chain joins TRBV6-5 and TRBJ1-2; D ambiguous. This clonotype was obtained from an adult in good health. Sequenced material: peripheral blood, taken on day 0 of AZD1222 vaccination. The CDR3 coding sequence is TGTGCCAGCAGTTACTCGAGAGTAAACTATGGCTACACCTTC. Its translation is CASSYSRVNYGYTF.